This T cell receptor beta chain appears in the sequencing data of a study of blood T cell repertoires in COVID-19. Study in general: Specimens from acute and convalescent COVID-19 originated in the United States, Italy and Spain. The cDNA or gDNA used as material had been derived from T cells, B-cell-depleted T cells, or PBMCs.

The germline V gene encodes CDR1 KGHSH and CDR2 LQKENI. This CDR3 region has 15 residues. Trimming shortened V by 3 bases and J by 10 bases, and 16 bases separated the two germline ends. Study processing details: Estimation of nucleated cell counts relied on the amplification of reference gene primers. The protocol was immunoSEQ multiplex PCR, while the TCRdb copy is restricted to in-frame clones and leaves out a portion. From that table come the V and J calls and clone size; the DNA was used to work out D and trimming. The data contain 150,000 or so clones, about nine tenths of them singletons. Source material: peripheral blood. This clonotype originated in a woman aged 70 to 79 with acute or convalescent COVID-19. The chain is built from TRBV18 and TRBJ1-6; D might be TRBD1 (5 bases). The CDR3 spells CASSPPEGVGSPLHF. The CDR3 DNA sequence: TGTGCCAGCTCACCCCCCGAAGGGGTAGGGTCACCCCTCCACTTT.